This T cell receptor beta chain was identified during a study of control samples from healthy donors and cancer patients. The CDR3 covers 13 residues. Germline V gene sequence: CDR1 MNHEY, CDR2 SMNVEV (reference sequence). V lost 5 bases to trimming and J lost 7 bases, with 12 bases between them. Using immunoSEQ multiplex PCR, the repertoire was profiled, and TCRdb retains in-frame clones only, with some absent. The table lists tens of thousands of clones, around 70% of them singletons. The chain is built from TRBV27 and TRBJ1-5, with D hard to call. The sequenced material came from formalin-fixed, paraffin-embedded tissue. This receptor was identified in a male donor with melanoma. The CDR3 here is CASSLTGGQPQHF. DNA for the CDR3: TGTGCCAGCAGTCTAACCGGCGGCCAGCCCCAGCATTTT.